This T cell receptor (beta chain) was identified in a study of blood T cell repertoires in COVID-19. Per the original methods: Cell counts per sample came from amplifying reference gene primers. The data were produced by immunoSEQ multiplex PCR, yet TCRdb's version contains in-frame clones alone and is incomplete. The D gene and trimming were derived from the DNA, and the V and J assignments and clone size from that table. The sample has 300,000 to 400,000 clones, around 88% seen once. This CDR3 spans 12 amino acids. The germline V gene encodes CDR1 SNHLY and CDR2 FYNNEI. The germline V and J ends were trimmed by 7 bases and 4 bases, with 11 bases remaining between them.

V and J are TRBV2 and TRBJ2-7, with TRBD2 as a possible D gene (6 bases). The sample comprised peripheral blood. The clonotype was recovered from a young woman with COVID-19, enrolled during active disease. In DNA, the CDR3 is TGTGCCAGCATACTAGCTACGTACGAGCAGTACTTC. This encodes CASILATYEQYF.